This T cell receptor (beta chain) was profiled in a study of cytomegalovirus exposure and HLA in healthy donors. Study-level background: The use of the same platform for the 95 to 150 validation repertoires and the roughly 630 first-cohort repertoires was reported by a later analysis.

CDR3 length: 11 residues. Per the germline V gene, CDR1 is SQVTM and CDR2 is ANQGSEA. Concerning this clone itself: Its specificity is unknown. Germline and junction disagree at one end, which may indicate a read error.

Study-wide points: Cytomegalovirus association was listed for approximately 150 TCR beta chains. Researchers reported that a few CMV-associated chains were confirmed in vitro as CMV antigen-specific. For cytomegalovirus status, the classifier reportedly gave diagnoses with high specificity and sensitivity.

Clones were sequenced by immunoSEQ multiplex PCR, and TCRdb holds only the in-frame ones, with some missing. The sample shows 150,000 to 200,000 clones, approximately 80% of them seen only once. The receptor was isolated from a man between 18 and 29 years old in good health and CMV-seropositive. Material: PBMCs. The rearrangement uses TRBV29-1 and TRBJ2-3; TRBD1 is a possible D gene (6 bases). CDR3 region: CSVSGTLWVLF. CDR3 coding DNA: TGCAGCGTTTCCGGGACACTATGGGTGCTTTTT.